Detailed here is one T cell receptor (beta chain). This clone occurred a few times. Its specific antigen is unknown. Base qualities are missing; no much larger clone stands one base away. The entire isolated RNA was reverse transcribed using the High Capacity cDNA Reverse Transcription Kit, and thus expressed TCRB transcripts were sequenced. Naive, central memory and regulatory T cell samples underwent deep immunoSEQ sequencing, averaging about 3.57 million total reads per sample. Sorted cells were lysed in RLT buffer and RNA was extracted with DNase-treated RNeasy Micro or Mini kits, depending on cell number. Each cell subset was processed separately to prevent cross-contamination, with patient and healthy donor samples processed together. Using the immunoSEQ multiplex PCR, TCRB sequences were amplified from cDNA into 87-bp fragments spanning the CDR3 region. The amplicons were sequenced using the Illumina HiSeq platform. Processing in the source paper ran as follows. Synthetic template baselines were used to correct PCR bias computationally, reads within Hamming distance 2 were collapsed together, and singletons that could not be merged were discarded. By aligning reads against IMGT, V, D and J genes, CDR3 length, and insertions or deletions at six rearrangement sites were assigned. Within each subset, clonotype counts were normalized to sorted cell number, and only after that were true diversity and Gini coefficients computed with the tcR R package. The overlap coefficient, calculated on TCRB nucleotide sequences, was used to quantify repertoire sharing. In its TCRdb copy, this immuneACCESS table keeps in-frame sequences only and misses some clones. Where compared with another copy, unresolved V genes explain less than half of these, and the others have no known cause. D and trimming were read from the DNA, whereas the V and J calls and clone size are those reported in that table. The sample records about 140,000 clones, approximately 10% of which are singletons. The top ten clones comprise about 0.6% of the sample.

Each donor gave one peripheral blood draw, roughly 120 mL on average, collected into heparinised tubes. A BD FACSAria II was used to sort naive, central memory, regulatory and stem cell-like memory CD4+ T cells with a panel that included CD45RO, CCR7, CD25, CD127, CD95 and CD27. Purity was above 98% for every sorted population. PBMCs were isolated right away by Lymphoprep density gradient centrifugation and were stained directly, without culture. So that batch effects would be minimized, each experiment stained and sorted samples in pairs, pairing one healthy donor with one patient. The data were taken from a study of beta chain features in type 1 diabetes (dated by TCRdb to 2016 to 2019). General notes on the study: Mean age, gender distribution, total cell number and subset yield were not different between patients and healthy donors. A total of roughly 110 million sorted cells were examined across all samples, and the number of cells per subset was strongly correlated with RNA yield. The study compared the TCRB repertoires of sorted circulating CD4+ T cell subsets in recently diagnosed type 1 diabetes patients with those in matched healthy donors. Naive and central memory subsets were obtained from all 30 or so donors, but regulatory and stem cell-like memory subsets were isolated from only 8 patients and roughly eight healthy donors. Findings and caveats that apply to the study as a whole: The naive, central memory and regulatory TCRB repertoires appeared to resemble one another more closely among patients than among healthy donors. Because cDNA was sequenced instead of genomic DNA, activated cells with high expression could be over-represented, although the groups did not differ in activation or CD3 levels. A moderate but significant shortening of TCRB CDR3 length was observed in type 1 diabetes patients in all four CD4+ subsets. Patients with type 1 diabetes made fewer insertions and deleted more nucleotides at VDJ recombination sites, implying thymic rearrangement abnormalities. HLA sub-analyses involved small numbers of individuals, so any influence of HLA type on TCRB rearrangement remained unresolved. PCR may preferentially amplify shorter templates, but because patient and control samples were amplified and corrected together, any resulting skew would affect both groups equally.

The CDR1 and CDR2 encoded by the germline V gene are MNHEY and SVGAGI. V loses 11 bases, J loses 2 bases, and the germline ends lie 16 bases apart. Inclusive of the bounding cysteine and phenylalanine, the CDR3 is 13 residues long. Only CDR3 DNA remains: 39 bases, in frame from the first base. The source of this sequence is a woman between 35 and 50 years old in good health. Sequenced: central memory CD4+ T cells from blood. This sequence uses TRBV6-5 and TRBJ2-7, with a weak D call of TRBD1 (6 bases match). Here is the DNA: TGTGCCGCACGTAACAGGGACACCTACGAGCAGTACTTC. This is translated as CAARNRDTYEQYF.